In its sample, the clone carrying this T cell receptor beta chain was seen many times. The data originate from a study of T cells in Graves' hyperthyroidism and ophthalmopathy. Amplified regions were TCR beta CDR3 sequences from RNA transcripts. First-round RT-PCR with HTBI primers amplified the TCR CDR3 region. TCRdb independently ran MiXCR on the multiplex PCR reads; one entry per CDR3 protein. Among about 210,000 distinct CDR3 sequences listed, about a sixth were seen once. Calling Graves' hyperthyroidism stable meant ophthalmopathy did not progress within 18 months. Clinicians diagnosed patients from clinical symptoms, serum thyroxine and TRAb, thyroid ultrasound and orbital computed tomography. The germline V gene has CDR1 SGDLS and CDR2 YYNGEE. This CDR3 contains 14 residues. V was pared by 5 bases and J by 4 bases, with 14 bases between.

The sequence was obtained from a middle-aged man with Graves' hyperthyroidism. Specimen: blood. This chain uses TRBV9 with TRBJ2-3; weak D call: TRBD1 (6 bases). This CDR3 reads CASSLQGWADTQYF. Written as DNA, the CDR3 is TGTGCCAGCAGTCTACAGGGTTGGGCAGATACGCAGTATTTT.